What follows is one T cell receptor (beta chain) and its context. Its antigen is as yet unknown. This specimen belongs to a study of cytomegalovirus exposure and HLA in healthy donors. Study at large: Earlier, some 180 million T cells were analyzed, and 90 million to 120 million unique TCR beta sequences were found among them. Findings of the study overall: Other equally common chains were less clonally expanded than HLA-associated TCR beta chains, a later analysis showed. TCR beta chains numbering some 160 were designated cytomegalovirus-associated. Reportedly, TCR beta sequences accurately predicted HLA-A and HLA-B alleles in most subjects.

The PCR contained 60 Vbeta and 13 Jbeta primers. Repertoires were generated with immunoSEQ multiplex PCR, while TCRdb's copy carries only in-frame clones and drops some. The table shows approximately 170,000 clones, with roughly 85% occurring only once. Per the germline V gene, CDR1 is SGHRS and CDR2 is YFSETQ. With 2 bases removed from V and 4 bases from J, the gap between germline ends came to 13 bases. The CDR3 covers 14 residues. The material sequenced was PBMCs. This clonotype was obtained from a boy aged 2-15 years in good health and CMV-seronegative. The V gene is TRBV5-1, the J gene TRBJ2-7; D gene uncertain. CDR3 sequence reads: CASSFIGRGYEQYF. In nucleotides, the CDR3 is TGCGCCAGCAGCTTCATCGGAAGAGGTTACGAGCAGTACTTC.